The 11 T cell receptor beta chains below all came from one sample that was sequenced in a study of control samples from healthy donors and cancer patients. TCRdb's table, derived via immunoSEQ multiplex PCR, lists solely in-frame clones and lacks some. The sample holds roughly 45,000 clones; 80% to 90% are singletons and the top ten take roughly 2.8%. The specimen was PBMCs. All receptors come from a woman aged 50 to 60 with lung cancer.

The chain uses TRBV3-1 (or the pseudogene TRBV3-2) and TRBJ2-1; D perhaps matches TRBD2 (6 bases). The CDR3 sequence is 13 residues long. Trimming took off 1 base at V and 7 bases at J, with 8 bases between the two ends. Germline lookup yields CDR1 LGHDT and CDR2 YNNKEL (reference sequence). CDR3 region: CASSQALANEQFF. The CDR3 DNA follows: TGTGCCAGCAGCCAAGCTCTAGCGAATGAGCAGTTCTTC.

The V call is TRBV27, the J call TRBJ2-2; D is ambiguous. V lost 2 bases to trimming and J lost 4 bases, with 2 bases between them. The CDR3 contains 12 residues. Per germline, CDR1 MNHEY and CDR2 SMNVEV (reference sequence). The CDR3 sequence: CASSLLTGELFF. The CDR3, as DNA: TGTGCCAGCAGTTTACTCACCGGGGAGCTGTTTTTT.

The CDR3 DNA follows: TGTGCCAGCAGCAAAGACAGGGGTTCTGGCTACACCTTC. It codes for CASSKDRGSGYTF. This rearrangement joins TRBV7-6 to TRBJ1-2; 8 bases map to TRBD1. In germline, CDR1 is SGHVS, CDR2 FNYEAQ. CDR3 length: 13 amino acids. With 5 bases clipped from V and 7 bases from J, the junction kept 6 bases outside the gene matches.

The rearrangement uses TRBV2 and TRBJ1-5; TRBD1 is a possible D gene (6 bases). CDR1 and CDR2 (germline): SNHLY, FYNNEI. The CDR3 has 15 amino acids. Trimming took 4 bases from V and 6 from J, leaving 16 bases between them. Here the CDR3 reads CASSGEREGGQPQHF. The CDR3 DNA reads TGTGCCAGCAGTGGTGAGAGGGAGGGGGGTCAGCCCCAGCATTTT.

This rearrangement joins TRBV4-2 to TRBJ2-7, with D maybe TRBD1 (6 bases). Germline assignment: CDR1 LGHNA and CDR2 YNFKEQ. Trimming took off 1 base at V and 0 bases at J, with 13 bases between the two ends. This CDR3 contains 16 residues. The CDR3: CASSQGAQGSSYEQYF. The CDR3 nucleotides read TGTGCCAGCAGCCAAGGAGCGCAGGGGAGCTCCTACGAGCAGTACTTC.

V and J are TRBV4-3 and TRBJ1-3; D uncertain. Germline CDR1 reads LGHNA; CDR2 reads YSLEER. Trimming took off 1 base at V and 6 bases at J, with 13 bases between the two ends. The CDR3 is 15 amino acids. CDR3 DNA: TGCGCCAGCAGCCAAGCTACAGCTGGGGAAAACACCATATATTTT. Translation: CASSQATAGENTIYF.

The DNA for the CDR3 is TGTGCCAGCTGGGACAGGGTGAGGACTGAAGCTTTCTTT. Protein sequence: CASWDRVRTEAFF. V is TRBV6-1 and J is TRBJ1-1; 9 bases are shared with TRBD1. Per the germline V gene, CDR1 is MNHNS and CDR2 is SASEGT. The CDR3 consists of 13 residues. The V gene end was trimmed by 8 bases and the J gene end by 5 bases; junction bases not matched to a gene: 6.

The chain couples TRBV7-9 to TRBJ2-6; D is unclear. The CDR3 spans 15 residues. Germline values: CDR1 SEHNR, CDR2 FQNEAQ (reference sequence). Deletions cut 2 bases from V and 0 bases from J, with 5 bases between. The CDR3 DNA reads TGTGCCAGCAGCTTAAGAGTCTCTGGGGCCAACGTCCTGACTTTC. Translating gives CASSLRVSGANVLTF.

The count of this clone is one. The CDR3 loop reads CASSFAQGTTEAFF. As DNA, the CDR3 is TGCGCCAGCAGCTTCGCTCAGGGGACGACTGAAGCTTTCTTT. The gene calls are TRBV5-1 and TRBJ1-1; tentatively, D is TRBD1 (6 bases). Trimming left V 2 bases short and J 5 bases short, with 13 bases between. The CDR3 extends over 14 amino acids. Germline loops: CDR1 SGHRS, CDR2 YFSETQ. Combining the CDR3 with reference TRBV5-1 and TRBJ1-1 gives the whole variable domain KAGVTQTPRYLIKTRGQQVTLSCSPISGHRSVSWYQQTPGQGLQFLFEYFSETQRNKGNFPGRFSGRQFSNSRSEMNVSTLELGDSALYLCASSFAQGTTEAFFGQGTRLTVV.

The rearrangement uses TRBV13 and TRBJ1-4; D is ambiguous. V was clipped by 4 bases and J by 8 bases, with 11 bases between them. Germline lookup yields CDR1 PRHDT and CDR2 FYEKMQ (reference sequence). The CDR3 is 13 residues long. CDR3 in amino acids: CASSSGSSEKLFF. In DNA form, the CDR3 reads TGTGCCAGCAGCTCGGGGTCGTCGGAAAAACTGTTTTTT.

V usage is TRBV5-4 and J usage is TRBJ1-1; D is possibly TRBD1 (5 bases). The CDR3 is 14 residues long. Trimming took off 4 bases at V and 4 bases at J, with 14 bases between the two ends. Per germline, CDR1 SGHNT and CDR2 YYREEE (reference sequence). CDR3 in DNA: TGTGCCAGCAGCCGCCCACTGGGGCTCACTGAAGCTTTCTTT. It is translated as CASSRPLGLTEAFF.